This T cell receptor beta chain was obtained from a study of immune evolution from preneoplasia to lung adenocarcinoma. Study observations and caveats: KRAS-mutant nodules had the highest T cell clonality. Later-stage lesions appeared to have more T cells, more diversity, less clonality.

Clones were sequenced by immunoSEQ multiplex PCR, and TCRdb holds only the in-frame ones, with some missing. This sample has approximately 1,400 clones, with approximately 79% found just once. Trimming shortened V by 4 bases and J by 3 bases, and 15 bases separated the two germline ends. Germline V gives CDR1 MNHEY, CDR2 SVGAGI. The CDR3 consists of 15 residues. Each case's diagnosis was confirmed by two pathologists on H&E. After pathologic assessment, macro-dissection selected premalignant or tumor cells for extraction. About this clone: Its antigen is unknown.

Sequencing was performed on FFPE atypical adenomatous hyperplasia tissue from the lung. The subset denotes: atypical adenomatous hyperplasia (AAH), lung preneoplasia. This chain connects TRBV6-5 to TRBJ2-5; the D gene could be TRBD1 or TRBD2 (6 bases each). The sequence came from a person aged 65 to 79 with lung adenocarcinoma. CDR3 in DNA: TGTGCCAGCAGTTCCCCGAGGGGGGCTGAAGAGACCCAGTACTTC. Protein: CASSSPRGAEETQYF.